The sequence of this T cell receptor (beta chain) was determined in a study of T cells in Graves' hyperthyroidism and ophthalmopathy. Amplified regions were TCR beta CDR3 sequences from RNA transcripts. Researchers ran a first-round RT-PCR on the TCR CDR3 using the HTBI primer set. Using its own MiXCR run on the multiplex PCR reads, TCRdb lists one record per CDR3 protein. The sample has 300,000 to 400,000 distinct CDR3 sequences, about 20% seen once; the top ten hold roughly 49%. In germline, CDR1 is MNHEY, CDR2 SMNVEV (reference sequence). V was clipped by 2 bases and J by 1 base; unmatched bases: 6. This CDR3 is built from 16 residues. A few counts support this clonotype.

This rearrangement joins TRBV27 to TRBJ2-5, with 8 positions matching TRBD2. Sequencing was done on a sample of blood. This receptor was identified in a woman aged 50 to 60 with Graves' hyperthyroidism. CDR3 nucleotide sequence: TGTGCCAGCAGTTTAATCTACGGGGGGGCCCAAGAGACCCAGTACTTC. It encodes CASSLIYGGAQETQYF.